This entry lists 20 T cell receptor beta chains sequenced from one sample in a study of T cells in Graves' hyperthyroidism and ophthalmopathy (dated by TCRdb to the late 2010s). The method was multiplex PCR. Sequenced using an Illumina HiSeq 2000. TCR beta CDR3 regions were amplified from RNA transcripts. For the first round of RT-PCR on the TCR CDR3, the HTBI primer set was used together with the Qiagen OneStep RT-PCR kit. TCRdb reran the public reads through fastp at Q25 and MiXCR, keeping productive beta chains. One record per CDR3 amino acid sequence lists the most common genes and DNA. The sample table holds about 350,000 distinct CDR3 sequences, of which 15% to 20% were seen once. The ten largest clones add up to around 15% of the sample. The sequencing input was blood. These receptors were taken from a middle-aged woman with Graves' ophthalmopathy.

This clonotype was observed many times. The chain links TRBV5-1 to TRBJ2-3; the D is unclear. This CDR3 has 11 amino acids. Germline CDR1 reads SGHRS; CDR2 reads YFSETQ. The V end was cut by 7 bases, the J end by 6 bases, with 9 bases between. CDR3 in amino acids: CASGYLDTQYF. The CDR3 bases are TGCGCCAGCGGTTATCTCGATACGCAGTATTTT. Filled out from reference TRBV5-1 and TRBJ2-3, the complete variable domain reads KAGVTQTPRYLIKTRGQQVTLSCSPISGHRSVSWYQQTPGQGLQFLFEYFSETQRNKGNFPGRFSGRQFSNSRSEMNVSTLELGDSALYLCASGYLDTQYFGPGTRLTVL.

This clonotype occurred a few times. This sequence joins TRBV5-1 and TRBJ1-3; D not certain. The CDR3 length is 14 residues. The germline V gene encodes CDR1 SGHRS and CDR2 YFSETQ. The V end lost 7 bases, the J end lost 4 bases, and 15 bases lay between the germline ends. The CDR3 region has the DNA TGCGCCAGCGGCTCGACGGGGAACGGAAACACCATATATTTT. This translates into CASGSTGNGNTIYF.

This clonotype occurred many times. The chain uses TRBV15 and TRBJ1-1, with a possible D match to TRBD1 (6 bases). V was clipped by 0 bases and J by 10 bases, with 12 bases between them. CDR3 length: 13 amino acids. The V gene's germline CDR1 is LNHNV and CDR2 YYDKDF (reference sequence). CDR3 sequence (DNA): TGTGCCACCAGCAGAGAGGGGGGAGGGGGAGCTTTCTTT. Protein sequence: CATSREGGGGAFF. Combining the CDR3 with reference TRBV15 and TRBJ1-1 gives the whole variable domain DAMVIQNPRYQVTQFGKPVTLSCSQTLNHNVMYWYQQKSSQAPKLLFHYYDKDFNNEADTPDNFQSRRPNTSFCFLDIRSPGLGDTAMYLCATSREGGGGAFFGQGTRLTVV.

At least ten counts were recorded for this clonotype. The chain recombines TRBV19 with TRBJ1-1, with a tentative D call TRBD1 (5 bases). V lost 4 bases to trimming and J lost 2 bases, with 20 bases between them. CDR3 length equals 17 residues. Germline V gene sequence: CDR1 LNHDA, CDR2 SQIVND (reference sequence). The CDR3 bases are TGTGCCAGTAGTACCCGCCGGGGGGGTTTATCCAACACTGAAGCTTTCTTT. Amino acids: CASSTRRGGLSNTEAFF.

This clonotype was detected many times. The V gene is TRBV20-1, the J gene TRBJ2-7; 7 bases line up with TRBD2. V was pared by 6 bases and J by 0 bases, with 8 bases of the junction left unmatched. This CDR3 spans 14 amino acids. CDR1 DFQATT and CDR2 SNEGSKA come from the germline V gene (reference sequence). The CDR3 DNA follows: TGCAGTGCCTTAACTAGCGTAAACTCCTACGAGCAGTACTTC. This codes for CSALTSVNSYEQYF.

There are many counts of this clonotype. The CDR3 loop reads CASRNGGGYGYTF. For the CDR3, the DNA is TGTGCCAGTCGGAACGGGGGAGGCTATGGCTACACCTTC. The chain links TRBV6-2 or TRBV6-3 to TRBJ1-2, with D possibly being TRBD1 (5 bases). The CDR3 totals 13 residues. V lost 9 bases, J lost 4 bases, and 15 bases lay in between. Germline CDR1 is MNHEY and CDR2 is SVGEGT.

The genes are TRBV6-5 and TRBJ1-1, with D perhaps matching TRBD1 (6 bases). The germline V gene has CDR1 MNHEY and CDR2 SVGAGI. V gave up 0 bases and J gave up 2 bases, with 10 bases separating them. The CDR3 has 15 amino acids. The CDR3 sequence: CASSYSRGLNTEAFF. The CDR3 DNA is TGTGCCAGCAGTTACTCGCGGGGGCTAAACACTGAAGCTTTCTTT.

The sample holds many counts of this clonotype. CDR3 coding DNA: TGTGCCATCAGTGGGGGAATGGAGAAATCGTACGAGCAGTACTTC. It encodes CAISGGMEKSYEQYF. The V call is TRBV10-3, the J call TRBJ2-7; D uncertain. CDR3 length: 15 amino acids. The germline CDR1 and CDR2 sequences are ENHRY and SYGVKD. V lost 4 bases and J lost 4, with 17 bases in between.

The table lists this clonotype with many counts. The rearrangement links TRBV14 to TRBJ1-1; D is undetermined. The V end lost 1 base, the J end lost 5 bases, and 17 bases lay between the germline ends. This CDR3 comprises 16 residues. CDR1 is SGHDN and CDR2 is FVKESK in the germline V gene. The CDR3 DNA reads TGTGCCAGCAGCCAAGGCCAACTAGGGCTATGGACTGAAGCTTTCTTT. Translating it yields CASSQGQLGLWTEAFF.

The genes are TRBV30 and TRBJ1-1; D unresolved. The CDR3 has 11 residues. V was shortened by 3 bases and J by 8 bases, with 10 bases between the two germline ends. The germline V gene encodes CDR1 GTSNPN and CDR2 SVGIG (reference sequence). The CDR3 sequence is CAWSAQMEAFF. The DNA for the CDR3 is TGTGCCTGGAGCGCCCAGATGGAAGCTTTCTTT. The full variable domain, with the rest looked up from reference TRBV30 and TRBJ1-1, is SQTIHQWPATLVQPVGSPLSLECTVEGTSNPNLYWYRQAAGRGLQLLFYSVGIGQISSEVPQNLSASRPQDRQFILSSKKLLLSDSGFYLCAWSAQMEAFFGQGTRLTVV.

This chain connects TRBV7-3 to TRBJ2-2; possibly TRBD2 for D (6 bases). Trimming pared 3 bases from V and 7 bases from J, leaving 9 bases between. CDR1 and CDR2 (germline): SGHTA, FQGTGA. This CDR3 region has 13 residues. DNA for the CDR3: TGTGCCAGCAGCTTCACGGGAGACGGGGAGCTGTTTTTT. Protein sequence: CASSFTGDGELFF.

This clonotype was seen at least ten times. V gene TRBV6-5 combines with J gene TRBJ2-7, with 7 positions matching TRBD2. CDR1 and CDR2 (germline): MNHEY, SVGAGI. CDR3 length equals 12 residues. Trimming at V came to 6 bases and at J to 6 bases, leaving 5 bases not matched to a gene. The CDR3 DNA is TGTGCCAGCAGCACTCGACTAGCCGAGCAGTACTTC. It encodes CASSTRLAEQYF.

This clonotype was observed at least ten times. The chain joins TRBV11-3 to TRBJ1-5; D not resolved. Between the trimmed V and J ends, which lost 2 bases and 7 bases, there was a span of 15 bases. CDR3 size: 15 residues. The V gene's germline CDR1 is SGHNT and CDR2 YENEEA. Here the CDR3 DNA reads TGTGCCAGCAGCTTAAAAGTCTACTGGAACCAGCCCCAGCATTTT. It yields the protein CASSLKVYWNQPQHF.

V and J are TRBV24-1 and TRBJ2-7, with 7 bases aligning to TRBD2. V was clipped by 6 bases and J by 6 bases; unmatched bases: 4. This CDR3 contains 12 residues. Germline V gene lookup returns CDR1 KGHDR and CDR2 SFDVKD. CDR3 sequence (DNA): TGTGCCACCAGTCCGGGAGGACCCGAGCAGTACTTC. It translates to CATSPGGPEQYF.

There are a few counts of this clonotype. The chain recombines TRBV28 with TRBJ1-1; TRBD1 aligns across 7 bases. Germline V lookup: CDR1 MDHEN, CDR2 SYDVKM. The CDR3 spans 15 residues. V lost 4 bases and J lost 3; bases outside the gene matches: 8. CDR3 amino acids: CASSYGTALDTEAFF. Written as DNA, the CDR3 is TGTGCCAGCAGTTACGGGACAGCCCTTGACACTGAAGCTTTCTTT.

This clonotype occurred many times. V usage is TRBV11-2 and J usage is TRBJ2-7; weak D call: TRBD2 (5 bases). CDR3 length: 14 residues. Germline loops: CDR1 SGHAT, CDR2 FQNNGV. V was pared by 2 bases and J by 6 bases, with 14 bases between. The CDR3 spells CASSLLRGSREQYF. The CDR3 nucleotides are TGTGCCAGCAGCTTATTACGAGGGTCCCGCGAGCAGTACTTC.

This clonotype was recorded many times. The chain combines TRBV5-1 with TRBJ2-4, with D tentatively TRBD2 (6 bases). Germline assignment: CDR1 SGHRS and CDR2 YFSETQ. The CDR3 length is 21 residues. Trimming took off 1 base at V and 0 bases at J, with 26 bases between the two ends. The CDR3: CASSLRYRGTRSELAKNIQYF. The CDR3 region has the DNA TGCGCCAGCAGCTTGAGGTATCGAGGGACTCGTTCCGAGCTAGCCAAAAACATTCAGTACTTC.

The chain recombines TRBV11-2 with TRBJ2-7; 9 nucleotides line up with TRBD2. The CDR3 runs 17 residues. CDR1 is SGHAT and CDR2 is FQNNGV in the germline V gene. With 4 bases clipped from V and 2 bases from J, the junction kept 12 bases outside the gene matches. The CDR3 reads CASSYPRSGGPTYEQYF. CDR3 sequence (DNA): TGTGCCAGCAGCTACCCTCGAAGCGGGGGGCCCACCTACGAGCAGTACTTC.

This clonotype was observed many times. The chain has TRBV27 and TRBJ2-7, with 12 bases that match TRBD1. This CDR3 spans 16 amino acids. Germline V gene lookup returns CDR1 MNHEY and CDR2 SMNVEV (reference sequence). V was pared by 5 bases and J by 6 bases, with 11 bases of the junction left unmatched. The CDR3 spells CASSTLPGQGAGEQYF. The CDR3 region has the DNA TGTGCCAGCAGTACTCTCCCGGGACAGGGGGCGGGCGAGCAGTACTTC.

This clonotype was counted at least ten times. J is TRBJ1-5 and V is TRBV19; D is unresolved. The V end was cut by 6 bases, the J end by 6 bases, with 15 bases between. Germline values: CDR1 LNHDA, CDR2 SQIVND (reference sequence). The CDR3 is 14 residues long. In nucleotides, the CDR3 is TGTGCCAGTAGAACGGGGTCACGGCGTCAGCCCCAGCATTTT. It translates to CASRTGSRRQPQHF.